This entry lists 22 T cell receptor beta chains sequenced from one sample in a study of T cells after yellow fever vaccination. TCRdb reanalysed the 5' RACE reads using MiXCR and keeps one entry per CDR3 protein. The sample holds about 430,000 distinct CDR3 sequences, 15% to 20% seen once. The starting material was PBMCs, obtained before the yellow fever booster vaccination. These receptors originate from a man between 18 and 29 years old who received the YFV17D yellow fever vaccine.

The table lists this clonotype with a few counts. The chain recombines TRBV6-2 or TRBV6-3 with TRBJ2-6; D remains unclear. V was shortened by 2 bases and J by 13 bases, with 12 bases between the two germline ends. Germline CDR1 is MNHEY and CDR2 is SVGEGT. The CDR3 runs 13 residues. The CDR3 loop is CASSYGPYRVLTF. CDR3 in DNA: TGTGCCAGCAGTTACGGACCCTATAGGGTCCTGACTTTC.

The rearrangement links TRBV4-1 to TRBJ1-1; possibly TRBD1 for D (5 bases). The CDR3 is 13 amino acids. Trimming left V 1 base short and J 10 bases short, with 13 bases between. CDR1 and CDR2 from the germline V gene are MGHRA and YSYEKL. The CDR3 bases are TGCGCCAGCAGCCAAGCTCAAGGGGCAGCAGCTTTCTTT. Its protein product is CASSQAQGAAAFF.

The J gene is TRBJ1-2, the V gene TRBV29-1; unclear D gene. The CDR3 extends over 16 amino acids. V was trimmed by 4 bases and J by 4 bases, leaving 22 bases between them. Germline CDR1 is SQVTM and CDR2 is ANQGSEA. In nucleotides, the CDR3 is TGCAGCGTTGGCACCCTAAAAGCGACAAATTCCTATGGCTACACCTTC. Translation gives CSVGTLKATNSYGYTF.

The rearrangement links TRBV2 to TRBJ2-1; 9 bases are a match to TRBD1. The CDR3 loop spans 15 amino acids. The V gene end was trimmed by 7 bases and the J gene end by 7 bases; junction bases not matched to a gene: 11. Germline assignment: CDR1 SNHLY and CDR2 FYNNEI. The chain's CDR3 is CASTYRTGEGNEQFF. The CDR3 DNA is TGTGCCAGCACTTATAGGACAGGGGAGGGGAATGAGCAGTTCTTC. The full variable domain, with the rest looked up from reference TRBV2 and TRBJ2-1, is EPEVTQTPSHQVTQMGQEVILRCVPISNHLYFYWYRQILGQKVEFLVSFYNNEISEKSEIFDDQFSVERPDGSNFTLKIRSTKLEDSAMYFCASTYRTGEGNEQFFGPGTRLTVL.

The chain joins TRBV4-3 to TRBJ1-1, with D possibly matching TRBD1 (6 bases). Between the trimmed V and J ends, which lost 2 bases and 3 bases, there was a span of 10 bases. CDR1 is LGHNA and CDR2 is YSLEER in the germline V gene. CDR3 length: 14 amino acids. The CDR3 loop reads CASSQTGLHTEAFF. The CDR3 DNA reads as TGCGCCAGCAGCCAAACAGGGTTACACACTGAAGCTTTCTTT.

This chain connects TRBV5-4 to TRBJ1-2; TRBD1 matches 8 bases. The CDR3 has 15 amino acids. Losses at the gene ends were 0 bases for V and 6 bases for J; bases not matched to a gene: 7. Germline-derived CDR1 and CDR2 are SGHNT and YYREEE (reference sequence). As DNA, the CDR3 is TGTGCCAGCAGCTTGGCTCCAGGGGGCTCGGATGGCTACACCTTC. Its protein is CASSLAPGGSDGYTF.

The V call is TRBV19, the J call TRBJ2-2; 8 bases agree with TRBD1. This CDR3 is built from 15 residues. V shed 7 bases and J 1 base; nucleotides not matched to a gene: 5. Germline V gene data show CDR1 as LNHDA and CDR2 as SQIVND (reference sequence). For the CDR3, the DNA is TGTGCCAGTACAACGGGACAGGTGAACACCGGGGAGCTGTTTTTT. Amino acid sequence: CASTTGQVNTGELFF.

V usage is TRBV7-8 and J usage is TRBJ2-1; TRBD2 aligns across 9 bases. The trim removed 11 bases at V and 9 bases at J, leaving 20 bases unmatched. Germline V gives CDR1 SGHVS, CDR2 FQNEAQ. The CDR3 is 16 residues long. CDR3 sequence reads: CASHAPAGGPFTEQFF. The DNA of the CDR3 is TGTGCCTCACACGCGCCGGCGGGGGGGCCGTTTACTGAGCAGTTCTTC.

This clonotype showed up just a few times. The chain employs TRBV12-3 or TRBV12-4 and TRBJ2-1; the D gene is possibly TRBD2 (6 bases). This CDR3 region has 16 residues. Trimming shortened V by 3 bases and J by 5 bases, and 17 bases separated the two germline ends. The CDR3 loop is CASSFPAGTNDNEQFF. CDR3 DNA: TGTGCCAGCAGTTTTCCGGCGGGGACGAACGACAATGAGCAGTTCTTC.

This clonotype was counted a few times. The rearrangement joins TRBV4-3 to TRBJ2-6; TRBD1 is a possible D gene (5 bases). This CDR3 contains 16 residues. Between the trimmed V and J ends, which lost 2 bases and 1 base, there was a span of 9 bases. CDR1 and CDR2 (germline): LGHNA, YSLEER. The CDR3 bases are TGCGCCAGCAGCCAACAAAGGGGATCTGGGGCCAACGTCCTGACTTTC. Its translation is CASSQQRGSGANVLTF.

The chain couples TRBV7-3 to TRBJ2-1; 9 bases agree with TRBD2. The CDR3 is 16 residues long. Germline-derived CDR1 and CDR2 are SGHTA and FQGTGA. The V segment lost 1 base and the J segment 8 bases; nucleotides outside the gene matches: 9. CDR3: CASSLIGSSGEDEQFF. CDR3 sequence (DNA): TGTGCCAGCAGCTTAATTGGGTCTAGCGGGGAGGATGAGCAGTTCTTC. The full variable domain, completed using reference TRBV7-3 and TRBJ2-1, is GAGVSQTPSNKVTEKGKYVELRCDPISGHTALYWYRQSLGQGPEFLIYFQGTGAADDSGLPNDRFFAVRPEGSVSTLKIQRTERGDSAVYLCASSLIGSSGEDEQFFGPGTRLTVL.

The chain carries TRBV5-1 and TRBJ2-5, with TRBD2 identical over 8 bases. Germline CDR1 is SGHRS and CDR2 is YFSETQ. This CDR3 has 15 amino acids. The ends lost 0 bases at V and 0 bases at J; junction bases unmatched: 1. CDR3 coding DNA: TGCGCCAGCAGCTTGGCTAGCGGGTACCAAGAGACCCAGTACTTC. This translates into CASSLASGYQETQYF.

V is TRBV24-1 and J is TRBJ1-5, with D possibly TRBD1 on 6 matching bases. The CDR3 sequence is 16 residues long. Trimming took off 4 bases at V and 1 base at J, with 13 bases between the two ends. CDR1 is KGHDR and CDR2 is SFDVKD in the germline V gene. The CDR3: CATSDPTGPSNQPQHF. In nucleotides, the CDR3 is TGTGCCACCAGTGACCCTACAGGGCCCAGCAATCAGCCCCAGCATTTT.

This clonotype was counted between two and nine times. The genes are TRBV5-6 and TRBJ2-5; tentative D call: TRBD1 (5 bases). Germline V CDR1 and CDR2: SGHDT, YYEEEE. The CDR3 consists of 15 residues. Trimming removed 1 base from V and 4 bases from J, with 14 bases in between. The CDR3 DNA reads as TGTGCCAGCAGCTTGTTGGAGCAAAGGGGAGAGACCCAGTACTTC. Translating it yields CASSLLEQRGETQYF.

In its sample, this clonotype was seen a few times. The V and J genes are TRBV28 and TRBJ1-1; tentative D call: TRBD1 (6 bases). The ends were cut back, 6 bases at V and 4 bases at J, with 15 bases in the middle. CDR3 size: 14 residues. The germline V gene has CDR1 MDHEN and CDR2 SYDVKM. The CDR3 region has the DNA TGTGCCAGCAGGGCAGGGGTACTGAGCACTGAAGCTTTCTTT. Translation: CASRAGVLSTEAFF.

The chain links TRBV7-8 to TRBJ2-5; the match to TRBD2 covers 12 bases. This CDR3 region has 15 residues. Losses at the gene ends were 1 base for V and 9 bases for J; bases not matched to a gene: 6. Germline V lookup: CDR1 SGHVS, CDR2 FQNEAQ. Written as DNA, the CDR3 is TGTGCCAGCAGCTTAGGAAGACTAGCGGGGGAGGCCCAGTACTTC. Translated, it gives CASSLGRLAGEAQYF.

This clonotype was observed a few times. V gene TRBV9 combines with J gene TRBJ2-5; D not certain. V was cut by 0 bases and J by 5 bases, with 8 bases left in between. The CDR3 has 13 amino acids. Looked up from germline, CDR1 is SGDLS and CDR2 is YYNGEE. The CDR3 here is CASSVDVFETQYF. DNA of the CDR3: TGTGCCAGCAGCGTAGATGTTTTCGAGACCCAGTACTTC.

This clonotype showed up just a few times. This sequence joins TRBV29-1 and TRBJ1-1; a weak D match, TRBD1 (6 bases). The CDR3 extends over 13 amino acids. Germline CDR1 reads SQVTM; CDR2 reads ANQGSEA. With 7 bases removed from V and 3 bases from J, the gap between germline ends came to 15 bases. Written as DNA, the CDR3 is TGCAGCGCCAGAACAGGGTTGGACACTGAAGCTTTCTTT. This translates into CSARTGLDTEAFF.

This clonotype was picked up a small number of times. The chain has TRBV10-3 and TRBJ1-6; 7 positions agree with TRBD1. The CDR3 is 14 residues long. Per germline, CDR1 ENHRY and CDR2 SYGVKD. Trimming cost V 10 bases and J 5 bases; bases outside gene matches: 8. CDR3 nucleotide sequence: TGTGCCACAAGGGACAGCAGTAATAATTCACCCCTCCACTTT. This translates into CATRDSSNNSPLHF.

The chain carries TRBV4-1 and TRBJ2-2; D remains unclear. The CDR3 contains 15 residues. V lost 4 bases, J lost 5 bases, and 14 bases lay in between. Germline-derived CDR1 and CDR2 are MGHRA and YSYEKL. DNA for the CDR3: TGCGCCAGCAGCCTGTCTGTATCAGGTACCGGGGAGCTGTTTTTT. Its protein is CASSLSVSGTGELFF.

This clonotype occurred many times. V and J are TRBV7-9 and TRBJ2-1; D not certain. Trimming took off 0 bases at V and 9 bases at J, with 9 bases between the two ends. The CDR3 loop spans 13 amino acids. Germline V gives CDR1 SEHNR, CDR2 FQNEAQ (reference sequence). For the CDR3, the DNA is TGTGCCAGCAGCTTAGCTGCCTATGGTGAGCAGTTCTTC. Encoded protein: CASSLAAYGEQFF.

The chain is built from TRBV2 and TRBJ2-1; 10 bases map to TRBD2. The trim removed 7 bases at V and 5 bases at J, leaving 11 bases unmatched. CDR1 SNHLY and CDR2 FYNNEI come from the germline V gene. The CDR3 has 16 residues. For the CDR3, the DNA is TGTGCCAGCATCATGGGGGTACTAGCGGGGCACAATGAGCAGTTCTTC. This encodes CASIMGVLAGHNEQFF.